This is a list of T cell receptor beta chains from one sample in a study of monozygotic twins with inflammatory bowel disease. For each CDR3 protein, TCRdb gives one entry from its re-call of the 5' RACE reads, without DNA. This sample lists about 330,000 distinct CDR3 sequences; its ten largest clones have around 2%. The source material was blood. The receptors stem from a human donor with ulcerative colitis or Crohn's disease, or a healthy co-twin of an affected twin (not recorded which). Each CDR3 is given with its conserved first and last residue.

j_call,v_call,cdr3_aa
TRBJ2-3,TRBV7-2,CASSPFGGSTDTQYF
TRBJ1-2,TRBV2,CASRGEEYGYTF
TRBJ2-1,TRBV7-8,CASSAQTTPNEQFF
TRBJ1-6,TRBV27,CASSFSLRSPLHF
TRBJ2-2,TRBV5-6,CASSLVTSGAEWTGELFF
TRBJ2-7,TRBV25-1,CASSDGTGEGGYF
TRBJ2-3,TRBV20-1,CSATDWPSGYF
TRBJ2-7,TRBV3-1,CASSQAEREQYF
TRBJ2-1,TRBV6-2/TRBV6-3,CASSTSSGRWINEQFF
TRBJ1-2,TRBV12-3/TRBV12-4,CASSPGTGNYGYTF